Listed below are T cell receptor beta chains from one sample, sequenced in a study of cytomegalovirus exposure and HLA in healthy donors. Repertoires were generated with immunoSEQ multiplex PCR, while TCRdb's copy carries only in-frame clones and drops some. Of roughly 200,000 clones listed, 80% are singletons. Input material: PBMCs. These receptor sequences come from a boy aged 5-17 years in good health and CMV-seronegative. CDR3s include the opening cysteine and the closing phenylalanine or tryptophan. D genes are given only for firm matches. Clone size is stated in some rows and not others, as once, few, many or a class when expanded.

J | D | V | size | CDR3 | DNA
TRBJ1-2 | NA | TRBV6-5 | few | CASSPTGTNGYTF | TGTGCCAGCAGCCCTACGGGTACGAATGGCTACACCTTC
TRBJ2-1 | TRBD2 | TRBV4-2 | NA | CASQLTSGQDNEQFF | TGTGCCAGCCAACTTACTAGCGGGCAGGACAATGAGCAGTTCTTC
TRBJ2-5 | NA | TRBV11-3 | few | CASSLVGQAYQETQYF | TGTGCCAGCAGCTTAGTCGGCCAGGCCTACCAAGAGACCCAGTACTTC
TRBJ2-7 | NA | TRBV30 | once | CAWSVPGRATYEQYF | TGTGCCTGGAGTGTACCGGGCAGGGCAACCTACGAGCAGTACTTC
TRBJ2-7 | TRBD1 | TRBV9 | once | CASSVGQGALWEQYF | TGTGCCAGCAGCGTGGGACAGGGGGCATTGTGGGAGCAGTACTTC
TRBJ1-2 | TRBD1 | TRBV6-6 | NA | CASSTGTGSYGYTF | TGTGCCAGCAGTACCGGGACAGGGAGCTACGGCTACACCTTC
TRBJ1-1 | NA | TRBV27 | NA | CASSFGGGNTEAFF | TGTGCCAGCAGTTTCGGGGGGGGGAACACTGAAGCTTTCTTT
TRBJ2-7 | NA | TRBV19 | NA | CASSIYSGNLFYEQYF | TGTGCCAGTAGTATTTATTCCGGGAACCTCTTCTACGAGCAGTACTTC
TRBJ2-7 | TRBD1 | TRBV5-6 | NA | CASSIPGQAFGEQYF | TGTGCCAGCAGCATCCCGGGACAGGCGTTTGGCGAGCAGTACTTC
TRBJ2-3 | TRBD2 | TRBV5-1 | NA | CASSAGLAPPDTQYF | TGCGCCAGCAGCGCGGGACTAGCTCCCCCAGATACGCAGTATTTT
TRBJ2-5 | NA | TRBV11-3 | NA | CASTEFGEQETQYF | TGTGCCAGCACCGAATTCGGGGAGCAAGAGACCCAGTACTTC
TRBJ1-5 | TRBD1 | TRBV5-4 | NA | CASSAGQGDQPQHF | TGTGCCAGCAGCGCGGGACAGGGAGATCAGCCCCAGCATTTT
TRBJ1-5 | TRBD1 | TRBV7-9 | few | CASSSTGGNQPQHF | TGTGCCAGCAGCTCGACAGGGGGAAATCAGCCCCAGCATTTT
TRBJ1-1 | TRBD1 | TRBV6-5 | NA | CASRSTGAAFF | TGTGCCAGCAGATCGACAGGGGCGGCTTTCTTT
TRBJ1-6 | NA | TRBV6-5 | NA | CASSLDSDNSPLHF | TGTGCCAGCAGCCTGGACAGTGATAATTCACCCCTCCACTTT
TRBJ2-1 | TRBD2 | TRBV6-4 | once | CATQTSGGTEQFF | TGTGCCACCCAGACTAGCGGGGGTACTGAGCAGTTCTTC
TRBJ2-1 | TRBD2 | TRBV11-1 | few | CASSLGTSGGRLNEQFF | TGTGCCAGCAGCTTAGGGACTAGCGGGGGGCGACTGAATGAGCAGTTCTTC
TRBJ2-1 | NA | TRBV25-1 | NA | CASSGVGAEEYNEQFF | TGTGCCAGCAGTGGGGTGGGAGCGGAGGAATACAATGAGCAGTTCTTC
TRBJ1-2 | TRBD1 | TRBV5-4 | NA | CASSGPDRFEGYTF | TGTGCCAGCAGCGGTCCGGACAGGTTCGAGGGCTACACCTTC
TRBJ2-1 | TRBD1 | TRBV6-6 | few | CASSYTGATYNEQFF | TGTGCCAGCAGTTATACAGGGGCCACCTACAATGAGCAGTTCTTC
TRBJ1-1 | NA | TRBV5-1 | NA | CASSLAGQNTEAFF | TGCGCCAGCAGCTTGGCAGGGCAGAACACTGAAGCTTTCTTT
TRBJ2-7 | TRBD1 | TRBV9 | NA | CASSDGQGSSYEQYF | TGTGCCAGCAGCGATGGACAGGGGAGCTCCTACGAGCAGTACTTC
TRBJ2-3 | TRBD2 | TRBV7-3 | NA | CASSYSGTSGIDTQYF | TGTGCCAGCAGCTATTCCGGGACTAGCGGGATAGATACGCAGTATTTT
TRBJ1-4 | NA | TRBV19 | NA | CASRKLTTTNEKLFF | TGTGCCAGTAGGAAATTGACAACAACTAATGAAAAACTGTTTTTT
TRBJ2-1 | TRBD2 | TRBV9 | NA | CASSVEPSGSVSEQFF | TGTGCCAGCAGCGTAGAACCTAGCGGGAGTGTCAGTGAGCAGTTCTTC
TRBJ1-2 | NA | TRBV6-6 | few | CASSYDPGYGYTF | TGTGCCAGCAGTTACGACCCGGGCTATGGCTACACCTTC
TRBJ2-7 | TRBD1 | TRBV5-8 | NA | CASRDRGLYEQYF | TGTGCCAGCAGGGACAGGGGGCTCTACGAGCAGTACTTC
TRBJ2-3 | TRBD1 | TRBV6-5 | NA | CASSQTGWSIDTQYF | TGTGCCAGCAGTCAGACAGGGTGGAGTATCGATACGCAGTATTTT
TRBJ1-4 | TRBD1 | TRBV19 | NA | CASSIQGAYNEKLFF | TGTGCCAGTAGTATACAGGGGGCCTACAATGAAAAACTGTTTTTT
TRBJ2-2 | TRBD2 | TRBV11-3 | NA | CASSFLAGGAGELFF | TGTGCCAGCAGCTTTCTAGCGGGAGGGGCCGGGGAGCTGTTTTTT
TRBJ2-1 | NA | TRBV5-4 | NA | CASSPLTGKSYNEQFF | TGTGCCAGCAGCCCTTTAACAGGGAAGTCCTACAATGAGCAGTTCTTC
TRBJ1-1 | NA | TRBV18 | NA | CASSPPYGTTYHNTEAFF | TGTGCCAGCTCACCACCGTACGGGACTACCTATCATAACACTGAAGCTTTCTTT
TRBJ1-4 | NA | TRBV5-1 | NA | CASSLFGDEKLFF | TGCGCCAGCAGCTTGTTCGGGGATGAAAAACTGTTTTTT
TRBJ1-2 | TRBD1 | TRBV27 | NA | CASSSDRGKGFYGYTF | TGTGCCAGCAGTTCGGACAGGGGGAAGGGTTTTTATGGCTACACCTTC
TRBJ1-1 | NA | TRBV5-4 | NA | CASSFGQQLNTEAFF | TGTGCCAGCAGCTTCGGACAACAGCTGAACACTGAAGCTTTCTTT
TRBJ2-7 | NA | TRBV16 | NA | CASSRLDSSFYEQYF | TGTGCCAGCAGCCGCTTGGACTCGTCGTTCTACGAGCAGTACTTC
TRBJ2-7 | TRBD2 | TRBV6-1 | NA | CASRRLAGANEQYF | TGTGCCAGCAGGAGACTAGCGGGAGCCAACGAGCAGTACTTC
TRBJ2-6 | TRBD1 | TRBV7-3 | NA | CASRPGTGNSGANVLTF | TGTGCCAGCAGACCCGGGACAGGGAACTCTGGGGCCAACGTCCTGACTTTC
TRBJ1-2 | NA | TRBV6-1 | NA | CASRASGVSNYGYTF | TGTGCCAGCAGAGCGTCAGGGGTTTCGAACTATGGCTACACCTTC
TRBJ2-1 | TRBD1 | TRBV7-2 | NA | CASSRTGAGNNEQFF | TGTGCCAGCAGCCGGACAGGGGCGGGTAACAATGAGCAGTTCTTC
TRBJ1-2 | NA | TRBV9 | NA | CASSVTEGYGYTF | TGTGCCAGCAGCGTAACCGAGGGATATGGCTACACCTTC
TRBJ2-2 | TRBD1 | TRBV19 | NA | CASSRDRSNTGELFF | TGTGCCAGTAGTCGGGACAGATCGAACACCGGGGAGCTGTTTTTT
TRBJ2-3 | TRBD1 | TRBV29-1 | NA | CSVAYDRDRTDTQYF | TGCAGCGTAGCCTACGACAGGGACCGCACAGATACGCAGTATTTT
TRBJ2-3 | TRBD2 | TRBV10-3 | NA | CAISATSGGFTDTQYF | TGTGCCATCAGTGCGACTAGCGGGGGATTCACAGATACGCAGTATTTT
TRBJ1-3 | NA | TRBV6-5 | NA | CASSYSPGNTIYF | TGTGCCAGCAGTTACAGCCCTGGAAACACCATATATTTT
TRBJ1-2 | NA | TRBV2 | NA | CASFPDGGLYTF | TGTGCCAGCTTCCCTGACGGGGGGCTCTACACCTTC
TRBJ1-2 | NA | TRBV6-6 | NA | CASSSNGYTF | TGTGCCAGCAGTTCCAATGGCTACACCTTC
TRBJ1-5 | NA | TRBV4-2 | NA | CASSLHLAGGGNQPQHF | TGTGCCAGCAGCCTCCACCTGGCGGGAGGCGGCAATCAGCCCCAGCATTTT
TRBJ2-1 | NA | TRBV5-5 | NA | CASSLDGGWPGIGRNEQFF | TGTGCCAGCAGCTTGGATGGGGGGTGGCCAGGGATAGGTAGGAATGAGCAGTTCTTC
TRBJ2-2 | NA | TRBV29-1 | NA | CSVELPRSFDTGELFF | TGCAGCGTTGAACTCCCTCGCAGTTTCGACACCGGGGAGCTGTTTTTT
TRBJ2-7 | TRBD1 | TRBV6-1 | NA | CASSEPGWETGASYEQYF | TGTGCCAGCAGTGAACCGGGGTGGGAGACAGGGGCCTCCTACGAGCAGTACTTC
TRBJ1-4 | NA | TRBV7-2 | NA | CASSLATVSEKLFF | TGTGCCAGCAGCTTAGCGACAGTATCGGAAAAACTGTTTTTT
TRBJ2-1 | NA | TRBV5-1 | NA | CASRMRADEQFF | TGCGCCAGCAGAATGCGGGCTGATGAGCAGTTCTTC
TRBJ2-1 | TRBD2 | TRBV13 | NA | CASSLGLAEANEQFF | TGTGCCAGCAGCTTAGGACTAGCGGAAGCCAATGAGCAGTTCTTC
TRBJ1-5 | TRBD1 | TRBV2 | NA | CASSINRGVGNQPQHF | TGTGCCAGCAGCATAAACAGGGGAGTAGGCAATCAGCCCCAGCATTTT
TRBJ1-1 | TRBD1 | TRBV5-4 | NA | CASSLVPGGHENTEAFF | TGTGCCAGCAGCTTGGTCCCAGGGGGGCATGAGAACACTGAAGCTTTCTTT
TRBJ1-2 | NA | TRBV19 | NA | CASSTSLGDPFYGYTF | TGTGCCAGTAGTACTTCGTTAGGGGATCCATTTTATGGCTACACCTTC